The 17 T cell receptor beta chains listed next were all sequenced from one sample in a study of technical replicates of blood from several donors. The table came from immunoSEQ multiplex PCR; TCRdb's copy has only in-frame clones and leaves some out. Of around 70,000 clones listed, 85% to 95% are singletons. What was sequenced was T cells isolated from PBMCs. These receptors were collected from a human donor in good health.

The chain has TRBV7-3 and TRBJ2-5; 10 bases align to TRBD2. The V and J ends lost 5 bases and 1 base, in that order; junction bases with no gene match: 1. The germline V gene encodes CDR1 SGHTA and CDR2 FQGTGA. The CDR3 has 14 residues. The CDR3 spells CASSPSGSQETQYF. DNA of the CDR3: TGTGCCAGCAGCCCTAGCGGGAGCCAAGAGACCCAGTACTTC.

The CDR3: CSVAPGLAGGEQFF. The CDR3 nucleotides are TGCAGCGTCGCGCCGGGACTAGCGGGAGGCGAGCAGTTCTTC. The chain employs TRBV29-1 and TRBJ2-1; the match to TRBD2 covers 15 bases. The J segment lost 10 bases and the V segment lost 6 bases, leaving 7 bases of the junction unmatched. The CDR3 loop spans 14 amino acids. Germline CDR1 SQVTM, CDR2 ANQGSEA.

The chain employs TRBV28 and TRBJ2-5, with 7 bases aligning to TRBD1. With V trimmed by 8 bases and J by 0 bases, 9 bases remained unmatched. Germline values: CDR1 MDHEN, CDR2 SYDVKM. This CDR3 spans 15 amino acids. This CDR3 reads CASSPGTANQETQYF. The CDR3, as DNA: TGTGCCAGCTCACCCGGGACAGCCAACCAAGAGACCCAGTACTTC.

J is TRBJ1-2 and V is TRBV5-1, with a tentative D call TRBD1 (5 bases). Germline CDR1 SGHRS, CDR2 YFSETQ. Trimming removed 1 base from V and 5 bases from J, with 6 bases in between. The CDR3 runs 12 residues. The CDR3 coding sequence is TGCGCCAGCAGCTTGACAGGTTATGGCTACACCTTC. This encodes CASSLTGYGYTF.

The count of this clone is one. The chain carries TRBV5-6 and TRBJ1-1; D unresolved. CDR1 and CDR2 (germline): SGHDT, YYEEEE. The CDR3 contains 11 residues. Trimming stripped 5 bases from V and 11 bases from J, with 13 bases between. The CDR3 sequence: CASSYGVEAFF. The DNA for the CDR3 is TGTGCCAGCAGTTACGGAGTGGAGGCTTTCTTT.

The rearrangement joins TRBV7-3 to TRBJ2-3; 7 bases line up with TRBD1. Trimming at V came to 4 bases and at J to 2 bases, leaving 3 bases not matched to a gene. There are 14 residues in the CDR3. Germline CDR1 SGHTA, CDR2 FQGTGA. The CDR3: CASSSDRATDTQYF. The CDR3 bases are TGTGCCAGCAGCTCCGACAGGGCCACAGATACGCAGTATTTT.

The chain uses TRBV28 and TRBJ2-7, with no clear D. The V end lost 6 bases, the J end lost 2 bases, and 11 bases lay between the germline ends. CDR1 and CDR2 from the germline V gene are MDHEN and SYDVKM. The CDR3 is made up of 13 amino acids. Here the CDR3 DNA reads TGTGCCAGCAGCTCTCCTGGGCCCTACGAGCAGTACTTC. Protein product: CASSSPGPYEQYF. Filled out from reference TRBV28 and TRBJ2-7, the complete variable domain reads DVKVTQSSRYLVKRTGEKVFLECVQDMDHENMFWYRQDPGLGLRLIYFSYDVKMKEKGDIPEGYSVSREKKERFSLILESASTNQTSMYLCASSSPGPYEQYFGPGTRLTVT.

V and J are TRBV25-1 and TRBJ2-7; a possible D gene is TRBD2 (6 bases). V was shortened by 5 bases and J by 1 base, with 18 bases between the two germline ends. The CDR3 has 16 amino acids. Germline V gene data show CDR1 as MGHDK and CDR2 as SYGVNS. CDR3 region: CASSPTPLARSYEQYF. CDR3 coding DNA: TGTGCCAGCAGTCCCACCCCCCTAGCGAGATCCTACGAGCAGTACTTC.

In nucleotides, the CDR3 is TGTGCCAGCAGTGAATACGGGACAGGGAACGAAAAACTGTTTTTT. Translation gives CASSEYGTGNEKLFF. The rearrangement uses TRBV2 and TRBJ1-4; TRBD1 aligns across 9 bases. V shed 2 bases, J shed 8 bases, and the junction held 6 bases outside the gene matches. The CDR3 consists of 15 residues. Germline V gene sequence: CDR1 SNHLY, CDR2 FYNNEI.

This chain links TRBV7-2 with TRBJ1-4, with 9 positions matching TRBD1. CDR1 and CDR2 (germline): SGHTA, FQGNSA. Losses at the gene ends were 5 bases for V and 4 bases for J; bases not matched to a gene: 11. The CDR3 covers 17 residues. The chain's CDR3 is CASSQRDRVIHNEKLFF. The CDR3 nucleotides read TGTGCCAGCAGCCAGCGGGACAGGGTAATTCATAATGAAAAACTGTTTTTT.

The genes are TRBV27 and TRBJ1-2; 7 bases agree with TRBD1. The V gene's germline CDR1 is MNHEY and CDR2 SMNVEV (reference sequence). The CDR3 totals 14 residues. Trimming took 3 bases from V and 0 from J; bases not matched to a gene: 1. CDR3 protein: CASSFQGANYGYTF. The CDR3 DNA is TGTGCCAGCAGTTTTCAGGGGGCTAACTATGGCTACACCTTC.

The chain employs TRBV20-1 and TRBJ2-7; D is uncertain. The V gene lost 5 bases and the J gene lost 7 bases, with 9 bases spanning the gap. From germline, CDR1 is DFQATT and CDR2 SNEGSKA (reference sequence). CDR3 length equals 10 residues. The CDR3 here is CSAGRREQYF. The CDR3 coding sequence is TGCAGTGCTGGGCGAAGGGAGCAGTACTTC.

The V gene is TRBV30, the J gene TRBJ1-5; 10 nucleotides line up with TRBD1. The CDR3 is 15 residues long. The germline CDR1 and CDR2 sequences are GTSNPN and SVGIG (reference sequence). The junction had 8 bases not matched to a gene; V was cut back by 5 bases and J by 4 bases. CDR3 in amino acids: CAWGNQGQGNQPQHF. CDR3 in DNA: TGTGCCTGGGGAAACCAGGGACAGGGGAATCAGCCCCAGCATTTT.

The chain uses TRBV2 and TRBJ2-3; 14 bases map to TRBD2. V shed 6 bases and J 2 bases; nucleotides not matched to a gene: 7. Germline V gene lookup returns CDR1 SNHLY and CDR2 FYNNEI. This CDR3 is built from 17 residues. As DNA, the CDR3 is TGTGCCAGCAGCGGACTAGCGGGAGGAGGGAACACAGATACGCAGTATTTT. It is translated as CASSGLAGGGNTDTQYF. The whole variable domain, remainder taken from reference TRBV2 and TRBJ2-3, is EPEVTQTPSHQVTQMGQEVILRCVPISNHLYFYWYRQILGQKVEFLVSFYNNEISEKSEIFDDQFSVERPDGSNFTLKIRSTKLEDSAMYFCASSGLAGGGNTDTQYFGPGTRLTVL.

V gene TRBV25-1 combines with J gene TRBJ2-2, with D uncertain. From germline, CDR1 is MGHDK and CDR2 SYGVNS. V lost 3 bases and J lost 6, with 5 bases in between. This CDR3 spans 12 amino acids. The CDR3 here is CASSDYSGELFF. The CDR3 nucleotides are TGTGCCAGCAGTGACTACTCCGGGGAGCTGTTTTTT.

This chain uses TRBV10-3 with TRBJ2-5; no clear D. Trimming removed 4 bases at V and 3 bases at J, with 6 bases between. CDR1 is ENHRY and CDR2 is SYGVKD in the germline V gene. The CDR3 has 12 amino acids. CDR3 coding DNA: TGTGCCATCAGTGCCAGCGAAGAGACCCAGTACTTC. This sequence encodes CAISASEETQYF.

CDR3 nucleotide sequence: TGTGCCAGCAGCGTAGACGGATCAGGACAGCCCCAGCATTTT. It translates to CASSVDGSGQPQHF. V usage is TRBV9 and J usage is TRBJ1-5; no clear D. Germline V gives CDR1 SGDLS, CDR2 YYNGEE. The V end lost 0 bases, the J end lost 7 bases, and 11 bases lay between the germline ends. CDR3 length equals 14 residues.